A selection of T cell receptor beta chains follows, all from one sample in a study of CD8 T cells in Susac syndrome. TCRdb recomputed calls from the immunoSEQ multiplex PCR reads with MiXCR, one row per CDR3 protein. This sample has approximately 130,000 distinct CDR3 sequences, with 91% found just once. Specimen: CD8+ T cells from PBMCs. Source of these receptors: a human donor with multiple sclerosis. Both conserved end residues are part of each CDR3. The D gene is left open where the match is weak. Clone sizes are given selectively: once, few, many, or a class where the clone is expanded.

clone size	V gene	J gene	D gene	CDR3 protein	CDR3 DNA
.	TRBV7-2	TRBJ2-1	.	CASSDDGTEYNEQFF	TGTGCCAGCAGCGACGACGGGACTGAGTACAATGAGCAGTTCTTC
.	TRBV12-3/TRBV12-4	TRBJ2-6	.	CASIEMGVFGPGANVLTF	TGTGCCAGCATCGAAATGGGGGTTTTTGGACCTGGGGCCAACGTCCTGACTTTC
once	TRBV6-5	TRBJ2-7	.	CASSYSSALDPSYEQYF	TGTGCCAGCAGTTACTCATCAGCACTGGATCCTTCCTACGAGCAGTACTTC
once	TRBV7-9	TRBJ1-2	.	CASSSEGIYYGYTF	TGTGCCAGCAGTTCTGAAGGGATTTACTATGGCTACACCTTC
.	TRBV6-5	TRBJ2-7	.	CASSFSGGTYEQYF	TGTGCCAGCAGTTTCTCCGGGGGTACGTACGAGCAGTACTTC
.	TRBV30	TRBJ2-1	.	CASIKRTYNEQFF	TGTGCCTCCATTAAGCGGACCTACAATGAGCAGTTCTTC
.	TRBV19	TRBJ1-1	.	CASTPGNTEAFF	TGTGCCAGTACCCCGGGTAACACTGAAGCTTTCTTT
.	TRBV27	TRBJ1-5	.	CASSLGRNQPQHF	TGTGCCAGCAGTTTGGGACGCAATCAGCCCCAGCATTTT
.	TRBV29-1	TRBJ1-1	.	CSVEGGNEAAFF	TGCAGCGTTGAAGGGGGCAACGAGGCGGCTTTCTTT
.	TRBV5-4	TRBJ1-1	.	CASSGGSNTEAFF	TGTGCCAGCAGCGGGGGCTCTAACACTGAAGCTTTCTTT
.	TRBV6-2/TRBV6-3	TRBJ2-6	.	CASSNPRTAGANVLTF	TGTGCCAGCAGTAATCCCCGGACAGCTGGGGCCAACGTCCTGACTTTC
.	TRBV7-9	TRBJ2-6	TRBD1	CAPGGGVGANVLTF	TGTGCCCCAGGGGGCGGGGTTGGGGCCAACGTCCTGACTTTC
.	TRBV7-2	TRBJ2-7	.	CASSLSSGGLYEQYF	TGTGCCAGCAGCTTATCGAGCGGAGGCCTTTACGAGCAGTACTTC
.	TRBV4-3	TRBJ2-1	.	CASSQYGTGRSSYNEQFF	TGCGCCAGCAGCCAGTACGGGACGGGGCGAAGCTCCTACAATGAGCAGTTCTTC
.	TRBV9	TRBJ1-2	TRBD1	CASSVDRAGGYGYTF	TGTGCCAGCAGCGTAGACAGGGCAGGGGGCTATGGCTACACCTTC
once	TRBV27	TRBJ1-1	.	CASSFGGAATEAFF	TGTGCCAGCAGTTTCGGGGGGGCTGCGACTGAAGCTTTCTTT
once	TRBV6-1	TRBJ2-1	TRBD1	CASSQGQGAEIYNEQFF	TGTGCCAGCAGCCAAGGACAGGGGGCGGAAATTTACAATGAGCAGTTCTTC
.	TRBV4-3	TRBJ2-2	TRBD1	CASSPRDRGVTGELFF	TGCGCCAGCAGCCCCCGGGACAGGGGGGTCACCGGGGAGCTGTTTTTT
.	TRBV11-1	TRBJ2-1	TRBD2	CASSLKGESGGRAFKNEQFF	TGTGCCAGCAGCTTGAAGGGGGAGTCTGGCGGGAGGGCCTTTAAGAATGAGCAGTTCTTC
.	TRBV24-1	TRBJ2-7	.	CATSFGTRDEQYF	TGTGCCACCAGTTTTGGCACAAGGGACGAGCAGTACTTC
.	TRBV12-3/TRBV12-4	TRBJ2-7	.	CASSLWQGRGEQYF	TGTGCCAGCAGTTTATGGCAGGGGAGGGGCGAGCAGTACTTC
.	TRBV5-1	TRBJ1-1	.	CASSLIRHTEAFF	TGCGCCAGCAGCTTGATTAGACACACTGAAGCTTTCTTT
once	TRBV19	TRBJ1-1	.	CASSISGVQIEAFF	TGTGCCAGTAGTATCTCGGGGGTCCAAATTGAAGCTTTCTTT
once	TRBV12-3/TRBV12-4	TRBJ2-1	TRBD2	CASSLATSANEQFF	TGTGCCAGCAGTTTAGCGACTAGCGCAAATGAGCAGTTCTTC
.	TRBV18	TRBJ2-3	.	CASSPENGDTQYF	TGTGCCAGCTCACCGGAGAACGGCGATACGCAGTATTTT
.	TRBV7-6	TRBJ2-5	TRBD2	CASSHGTSGLETQYF	TGTGCCAGCAGCCACGGGACTAGCGGTCTGGAGACCCAGTACTTC
.	TRBV24-1	TRBJ1-5	.	CATSDKQGQGNQPQHF	TGTGCCACCAGTGACAAACAGGGCCAAGGCAATCAGCCCCAGCATTTT
.	TRBV4-1	TRBJ2-3	.	CASSQILSQAYTQYF	TGCGCCAGCAGCCAAATCCTTTCCCAGGCGTATACGCAGTATTTT
.	TRBV11-2	TRBJ2-7	TRBD1	CASSWGQGNEQYF	TGTGCCAGCAGCTGGGGACAGGGGAACGAGCAGTACTTC
.	TRBV11-2	TRBJ1-3	.	CASSHTGTGNTIYF	TGTGCCAGCAGCCACACCGGGACGGGAAACACCATATATTTT
once	TRBV4-3	TRBJ2-6	.	CASSQDAGFGANVLTF	TGCGCCAGCAGCCAAGATGCAGGCTTTGGGGCCAACGTCCTGACTTTC
.	TRBV2	TRBJ2-1	.	CASSEYGAANEQFF	TGTGCCAGCAGTGAATATGGGGCGGCGAATGAGCAGTTCTTC
.	TRBV10-3	TRBJ1-3	.	CAIREEQSPGNTIYF	TGTGCCATCAGGGAGGAACAGTCTCCAGGAAACACCATATATTTT
.	TRBV7-9	TRBJ2-5	TRBD1	CASSQKGAGGETQYF	TGTGCCAGCAGCCAAAAGGGGGCAGGTGGGGAGACCCAGTACTTC
few	TRBV27	TRBJ1-1	TRBD1	CASSPSGGPEAFF	TGTGCCAGCAGTCCGTCAGGGGGCCCTGAAGCTTTCTTT
.	TRBV30	TRBJ1-2	.	CAWSVGEYYGYTF	TGTGCCTGGAGTGTGGGGGAATACTATGGCTACACCTTC
.	TRBV14	TRBJ2-7	.	CASSLHYEQYF	TGTGCCAGCAGCCTTCACTACGAGCAGTACTTC